This entry is about one TCR beta chain. There is no known antigen for this receptor. No base quality values were provided; no much bigger clone lies one nucleotide off. The sample comes from a study of follicular helper T cells after annual influenza vaccination (dated by TCRdb to the late 2010s). Some background on the complete study: After each seasonal influenza vaccination, blood was collected on days 0, 7 and 28. To study recall of cTfh clones, some subjects were followed through successive annual vaccinations in the 2013-2014, 2014-2015 and 2015-2016 seasons. One week after vaccination, a second recruited cohort of roughly 12 subjects (Table S1) displayed a similar ICOS+CD38+ cTfh response. Multi-year samples were obtained from about 6 subjects, with two vaccination seasons covered for a few subjects and three seasons covered for two subjects. The 2015 samples were processed right after collection, while the 2013-2014 samples were cryopreserved.

There are 15 amino acids in the CDR3, from cysteine to phenylalanine inclusive. Only the CDR3 DNA is retained, 45 bases long and in frame from the first base. In the germline V gene, CDR1 corresponds to SGHDT and CDR2 to YYEEEE. V and J are trimmed by 0 bases and 2 bases, and the gene matches miss 0 bases of the junction. Receptor libraries were prepared by the immunoSEQ multiplex PCR assay. Adaptive Biotechnologies handled the TCRB amplification, library preparation, sequencing and preliminary bioinformatics at Survey level resolution. The authors processed their data as follows. Clonality was calculated in R as 1 minus normalized Shannon entropy, and the Gini index was computed with the R package ineq. The overlap score was defined as the summed counts of shared sequences divided by the total counts of all sequences in both compared samples. Significance of shared clonotypes was assessed by Fisher's exact test, with a theoretical repertoire of 10^7 TCRB sequences assumed. TCRdb mirrors the immuneACCESS table, restricted to in-frame sequences. Some clones are absent from its copies; in checked studies, under half trace to an unresolved V gene, and the reason for the others is unknown. V, J and clone size are those of that table, while D and trimming were read from the DNA. The sample includes 8,500 to 11,000 clones, with around 78% observed a single time. Of the sample, 0.3% to 0.45% falls within the top ten clones.

Paper-wide results and their limitations: Productive TCRB sequences were recovered from only roughly 8.5-20% of analyzed cells, so rare clonotypes could not be sampled. Day 7 ICOS+CD38+ clones were most often found later in ICOS-CD38- cTfh, suggesting that subset may serve as a memory reservoir. Successive annual vaccinations recalled a recurrent oligoclonal ICOS+CD38+ cTfh response that contained tetramer and AIM influenza-specific clonotypes. Undersampling of the much larger non-cTfh compartments could not be excluded when assessing influenza clone enrichment. ICOS+CD38+ cTfh clonality correlated with the frequency of that population, and its change correlated with the change in circulating plasmablast frequency.

According to the study, the label for this sample's time point signals: 2015-2016 season, 7 days after influenza vaccination. TCRB sequencing was used to follow sorted CD4 subsets from the blood of adults before and after they were given the seasonal inactivated influenza vaccine (Fluvarix). To be eligible, subjects had to be community-dwelling and could not have received an influenza vaccine during the previous 6 months. Subjects were excluded for influenza vaccine contraindications, substance abuse, HIV/AIDS, active malignancy, immunomodulatory medication, or active illness such as respiratory infection. Between roughly 35 and 110 mL of blood was sampled per time point. Either Ficoll-Paque PLUS or SepMate separation was used to isolate PBMC. CXCR5- memory CD4 T cells were sorted as a comparison non-Tfh subset. Cell subsets were sorted from PBMC on a BD FACS Aria before DNA extraction.

The rearrangement combines TRBV5-6 with TRBJ2-1, and 9 junctional nucleotides match TRBD2. This clonotype was sampled from an adult who received the influenza vaccine. This specimen consisted of CXCR5- memory CD4+ T cells sorted from blood, obtained 7 days after influenza vaccination. The sample's cell subset or site, from its label and the paper: CXCR5- memory CD4 T cells. The CDR3 region has the sequence CASSLVAGAYNEQFF. The DNA is TGTGCCAGCAGCTTGGTAGCGGGGGCCTACAATGAGCAGTTCTTC.